The sequence of this T cell receptor beta chain was determined in a study of cytomegalovirus exposure and HLA in healthy donors. The PCR employed 60 Vbeta primers together with 13 Jbeta primers. This table comes from immunoSEQ multiplex PCR, and its TCRdb copy is limited to in-frame clones, with some not included. The data contain 65,000 to 85,000 clones, roughly two thirds of them seen just once; the ten biggest clones take up 4.9%. CDR1 is LNHDA and CDR2 is SQIVND in the germline V gene (reference sequence). Trimming took off 3 bases at V and 3 bases at J, with 14 bases between the two ends. CDR3 length equals 15 residues.

V and J are TRBV19 and TRBJ1-1; D is undetermined. This receptor was identified in a man aged 55 to 70 in good health and CMV-seropositive. The sequencing input was PBMCs. CDR3 amino acids: CASSIIGGGYTEAFF. The CDR3 region has the DNA TGTGCCAGTAGTATCATTGGCGGTGGTTACACTGAAGCTTTCTTT.